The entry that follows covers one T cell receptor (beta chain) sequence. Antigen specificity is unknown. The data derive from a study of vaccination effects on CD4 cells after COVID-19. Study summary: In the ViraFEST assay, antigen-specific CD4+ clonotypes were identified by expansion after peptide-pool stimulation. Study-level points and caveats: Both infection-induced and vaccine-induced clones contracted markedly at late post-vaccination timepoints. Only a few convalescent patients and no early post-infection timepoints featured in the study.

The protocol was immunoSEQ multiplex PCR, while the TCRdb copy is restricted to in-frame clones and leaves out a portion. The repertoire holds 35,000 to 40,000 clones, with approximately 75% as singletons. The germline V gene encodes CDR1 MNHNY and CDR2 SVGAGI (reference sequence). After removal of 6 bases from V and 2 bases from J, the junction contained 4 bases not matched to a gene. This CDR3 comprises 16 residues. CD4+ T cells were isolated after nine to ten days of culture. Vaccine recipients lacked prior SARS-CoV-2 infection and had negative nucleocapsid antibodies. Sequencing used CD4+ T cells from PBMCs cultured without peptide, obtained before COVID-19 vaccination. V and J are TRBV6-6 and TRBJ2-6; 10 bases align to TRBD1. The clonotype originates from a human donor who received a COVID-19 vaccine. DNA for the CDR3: TGTGCCAGCAGACCGGGACAGGGGACTGGGGCCAACGTCCTGACTTTC. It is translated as CASRPGQGTGANVLTF.